This T cell receptor beta chain was retrieved from a study of cytomegalovirus exposure and HLA in healthy donors. Study-level findings and limits: The investigators catalogued 150 to 200 TCR beta chains as cytomegalovirus-associated. A prior analysis recorded that most TCR beta V segments were productive about 90% or about 30% of the time. TCR beta sequences reportedly predicted most subjects' HLA-A and HLA-B alleles accurately.

This clone was picked up a small number of times. Its antigen remains unidentified. The PCR made use of 60 Vbeta and 13 Jbeta primers. The data were produced by immunoSEQ multiplex PCR, yet TCRdb's version contains in-frame clones alone and is incomplete. The sample lists some 50,000 clones, roughly 72% occurring once. The TCR was taken from a woman between 50 and 59 years old in good health and CMV-seropositive. What was sequenced was PBMCs.

CDR3 loop: CASSFTGTSTDTQYF. The CDR3 bases are TGTGCCAGCAGCTTCACCGGGACTAGCACAGATACGCAGTATTTT. This chain links TRBV5-6 with TRBJ2-3; possible D gene TRBD2, 6 bases. The CDR3 spans 15 residues. Looked up from germline, CDR1 is SGHDT and CDR2 is YYEEEE. The ends were cut back, 2 bases at V and 0 bases at J, with 10 bases in the middle.